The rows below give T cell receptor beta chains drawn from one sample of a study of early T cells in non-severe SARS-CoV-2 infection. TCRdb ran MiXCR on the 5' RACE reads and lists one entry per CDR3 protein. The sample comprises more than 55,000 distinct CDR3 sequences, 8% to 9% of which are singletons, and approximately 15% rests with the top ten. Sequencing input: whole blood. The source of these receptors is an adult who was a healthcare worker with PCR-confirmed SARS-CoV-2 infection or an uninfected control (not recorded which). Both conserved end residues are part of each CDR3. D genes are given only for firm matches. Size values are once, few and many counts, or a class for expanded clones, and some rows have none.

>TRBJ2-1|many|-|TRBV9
TGTGCCAGCAGCGAGGACAGCCTCGGGAATGAGCAGTTCTTC
CASSEDSLGNEQFF
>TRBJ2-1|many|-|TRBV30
TGTGCCTGGAGTCCCTACGGCATCACAACATCTAACAATGAGCAGTTCTTC
CAWSPYGITTSNNEQFF
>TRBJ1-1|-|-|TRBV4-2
TGTGCCAGCAGCCAGGATTATGAGGTCCGGAACACTGAAGCTTTCTTT
CASSQDYEVRNTEAFF
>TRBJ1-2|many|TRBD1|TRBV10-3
TGTGCCATCAGTGAAGGACAGGGCTATGGCTACACCTTC
CAISEGQGYGYTF
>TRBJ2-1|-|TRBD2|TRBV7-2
TGTGCCAGCAGCCTCAGCGGGAGTGGTTACAATGAGCAGTTCTTC
CASSLSGSGYNEQFF
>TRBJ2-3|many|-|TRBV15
TGTGCCACCAGCAGGGATGCGGGGGCCCCAGATACGCAGTATTTT
CATSRDAGAPDTQYF
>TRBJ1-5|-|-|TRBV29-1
TGCAGCGTTAGGGACGCCAATCAGCCCCAGCATTTT
CSVRDANQPQHF
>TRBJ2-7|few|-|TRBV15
TGTGCCACCAGCAGAGATCGATACTACGAGCAGTACTTC
CATSRDRYYEQYF
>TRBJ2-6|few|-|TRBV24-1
TGTGCCACCAGAGCAGGGTCTGGGGCCAACGTCCTGACTTTC
CATRAGSGANVLTF
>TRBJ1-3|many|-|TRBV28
TGTGCCAGCAGTTTCGGCAGCTCTGGAAACACCATATATTTT
CASSFGSSGNTIYF
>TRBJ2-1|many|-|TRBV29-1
TGCAGCGTTGACGGGGTAGCCTACAATGAGCAGTTCTTC
CSVDGVAYNEQFF
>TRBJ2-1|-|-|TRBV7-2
TGTGCCAGCAGCTTAGCGGGGAGCAATGAGCAGTTCTTC
CASSLAGSNEQFF
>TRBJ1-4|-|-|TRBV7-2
TGTGCCAGCAGCTTTACAGGCGGGGAAAAACTGTTTTTT
CASSFTGGEKLFF
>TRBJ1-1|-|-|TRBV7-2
TGTGCCAGCAGCTTGCCGGGGATGGGAGCTTTCTTT
CASSLPGMGAFF
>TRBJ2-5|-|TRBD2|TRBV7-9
TGTGCCAGCAGTCCCCCTAGCGGCACGGATTGGTACTTC
CASSPPSGTDWYF
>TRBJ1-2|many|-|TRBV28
TGTGCCAGCAGACGGGACATCCGTGGCTACACCTTC
CASRRDIRGYTF
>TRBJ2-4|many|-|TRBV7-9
TGTGCCAGCAGCTTAGTATCAGCGGCCAAAAACATTCAGTACTTC
CASSLVSAAKNIQYF
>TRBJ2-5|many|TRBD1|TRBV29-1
TGCAGCGCTGGCGGGACAGGGACTCGATTGGCCCAGTACTTC
CSAGGTGTRLAQYF
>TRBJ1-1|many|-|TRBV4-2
TGTGCCAGCAGCCAAGATTTAGATCTCTTAATGAACACTGAAGCTTTCTTT
CASSQDLDLLMNTEAFF
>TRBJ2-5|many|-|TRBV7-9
TGTGCCAGCAGCCTCACGGCCATTCAAGAGACCCAGTACTTC
CASSLTAIQETQYF
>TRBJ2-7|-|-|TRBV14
TGTGCCAGCAGCCAAGATTCAGCGACTGAGCAGTACTTC
CASSQDSATEQYF
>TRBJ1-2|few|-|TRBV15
TGTGCCACCAGCCGCCCTGGGAACGAAGGCTACACCTTC
CATSRPGNEGYTF
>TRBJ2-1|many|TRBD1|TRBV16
TGTGCCAGCAGCCCGCGGATAGGGACAGGGTTGGTCAATGAGCAGTTCTTC
CASSPRIGTGLVNEQFF
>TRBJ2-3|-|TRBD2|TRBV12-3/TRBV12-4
TGTGCCAACAGTTTAACTAGCGGGAACGCAGATACGCAGTATTTT
CANSLTSGNADTQYF
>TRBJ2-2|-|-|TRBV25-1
TGTGCCAGCAGTGGAAGCCACGGGGAGCTGTTTTTT
CASSGSHGELFF
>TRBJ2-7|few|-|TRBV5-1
TGCGCCAGCAGCCACGGACAGACCTACGAGCAGTACTTC
CASSHGQTYEQYF
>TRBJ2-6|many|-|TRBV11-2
TGTGCCAGCGGTCCCGGGACCTCCTCTGGGGCCAACGTCCTGACTTTC
CASGPGTSSGANVLTF
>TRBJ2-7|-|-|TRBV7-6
TGTGCCAGCAGCTTAGTTAGGGCGAACTACGAGCAGTACTTC
CASSLVRANYEQYF
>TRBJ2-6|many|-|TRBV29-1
TGCAGCGTTGCACAGGTTGCAAGCTCTGGGGCCAACGTCCTGACTTTC
CSVAQVASSGANVLTF
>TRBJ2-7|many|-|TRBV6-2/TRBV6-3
TGTGCCAGCACGCCCGGACACGCAACCTACGAGCAGTACTTC
CASTPGHATYEQYF
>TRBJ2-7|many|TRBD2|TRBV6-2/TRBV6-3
TGTGCCAGCAAAAAACTAGCGGGAGGTTACGAGCAGTACTTC
CASKKLAGGYEQYF
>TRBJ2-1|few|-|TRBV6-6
TGTGCCAGCAGCCTACTGGGGGCCCATGAGCAGTTCTTC
CASSLLGAHEQFF
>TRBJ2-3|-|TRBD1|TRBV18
TGTGCCAGCCCTCAGGGACAGTACTTGGCAGATACGCAGTCTTTT
CASPQGQYLADTQSF
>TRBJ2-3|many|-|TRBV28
TGTGCCAGCAGGCAACAGGGACTCCTCGGCACAGATACGCAGTATTTT
CASRQQGLLGTDTQYF
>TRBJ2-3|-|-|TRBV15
TGTGCCACCAGCAGACCGGGGCAGTCGAATACGCAGTATTTT
CATSRPGQSNTQYF
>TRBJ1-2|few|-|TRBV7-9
TGTGCCAGCAGCTTAAAGGACTCTCACTATGGCTACACCTTC
CASSLKDSHYGYTF
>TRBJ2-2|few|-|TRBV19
TGTGCCAGTAGTATGGGGGCCGGGGAGCTGTTTTTT
CASSMGAGELFF
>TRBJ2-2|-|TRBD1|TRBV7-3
TGTGCCAGCAGCCCGCGGACAGGGGGAGGCGGGGAGCTGTTTTTT
CASSPRTGGGGELFF
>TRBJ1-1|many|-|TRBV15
TGTGCCACCAGTACAGCAGCAGCGTGGAACACTGAAGCTTTCTTT
CATSTAAAWNTEAFF
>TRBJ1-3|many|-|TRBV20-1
TGCAGTGCTAGAAGTTATCGCTCTGGAAACACCATATATTTT
CSARSYRSGNTIYF
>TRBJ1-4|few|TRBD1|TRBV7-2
TGTGCCAGCAGCATGGGACAGGGGGTAATCGAAAAACTGTTTTTT
CASSMGQGVIEKLFF
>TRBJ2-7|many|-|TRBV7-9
TGTGCCAGCAGCCCGACCGGCAACTACGAGCAGTACTTC
CASSPTGNYEQYF
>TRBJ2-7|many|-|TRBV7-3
TGTGCCAGCAGCTTACGCCCCCGGGACGTATTTGCCGAGCAGTACTTC
CASSLRPRDVFAEQYF
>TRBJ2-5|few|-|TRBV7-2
TGTGCCAGCAGCTTAGTGGGGGAGGGGGCAATCCAAGAGACCCAGTACTTC
CASSLVGEGAIQETQYF
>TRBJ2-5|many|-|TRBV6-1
TGTGCCAGCAGTGAAGATGGTGAGACCCAGTACTTC
CASSEDGETQYF
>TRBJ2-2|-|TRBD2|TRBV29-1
TGCAGCTTCGGGACTAAGGGGCCGAACACCGGGGAGCTGTTTTTT
CSFGTKGPNTGELFF
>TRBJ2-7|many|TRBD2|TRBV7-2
TGTGCCAGCAGCTTAGGGTTACAAAGACTAGCGGGGAGATACGAGCAGTACTTC
CASSLGLQRLAGRYEQYF
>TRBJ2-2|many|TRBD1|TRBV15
TGTGCCACCAGCAGAACCCACCGGTGGGACAGAAGTTACACCGGGGAGCTGTTTTTT
CATSRTHRWDRSYTGELFF
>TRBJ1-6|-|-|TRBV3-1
TGTGCCAGCAGCCAAGGGGGAGGGCAGGGACGGAATTCACCCCTCCACTTT
CASSQGGGQGRNSPLHF
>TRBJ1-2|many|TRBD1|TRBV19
TGTGCCAGTAGGCGGGACAGGGGGCGCCTGTACTATGGCTACACCTTC
CASRRDRGRLYYGYTF
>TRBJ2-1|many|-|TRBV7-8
TGTGCCAGCAGCTCAATTACCCGACTTGAGCAGTTCTTC
CASSSITRLEQFF
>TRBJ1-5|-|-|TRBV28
TGTGCCAGCAGTTTATCTACCAATCAGCCCCAGCATTTT
CASSLSTNQPQHF